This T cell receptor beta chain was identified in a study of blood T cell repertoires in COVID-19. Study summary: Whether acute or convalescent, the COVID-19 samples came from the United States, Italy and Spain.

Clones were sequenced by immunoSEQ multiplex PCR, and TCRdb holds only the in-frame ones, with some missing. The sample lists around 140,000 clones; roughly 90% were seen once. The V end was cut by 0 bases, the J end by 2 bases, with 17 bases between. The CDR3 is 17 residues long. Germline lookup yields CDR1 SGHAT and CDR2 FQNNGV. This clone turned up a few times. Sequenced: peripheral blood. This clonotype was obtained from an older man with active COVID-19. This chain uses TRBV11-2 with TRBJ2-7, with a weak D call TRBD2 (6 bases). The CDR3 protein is CASSLDRRGMVAYEQYF. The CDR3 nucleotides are TGTGCCAGCAGCTTAGATCGGCGGGGAATGGTCGCCTACGAGCAGTACTTC.